The source of this TCR beta chain is a study of response to subunit inactivated influenza vaccine. Study-level results: After each seasonal influenza vaccination, few new T cells are recruited, the authors suggested.

Comment on this clonotype: Its antigen remains unknown.

TCRdb processed the RT-PCR reads anew with MiXCR; each CDR3 protein has one entry. The sample has about 620,000 distinct CDR3 sequences, about 11% seen once. This CDR3 spans 13 amino acids. J was trimmed by 1 base and V by 7 bases; bases with no gene match: 3. Germline CDR1 and CDR2: DFQATT and SNEGSKA (reference sequence). A further study also used this sample, focusing on T cells expressing NK-cell markers. That investigation notes: The authors generated TCR beta cDNA through 5'RACE template switching with UMIs. Restriction of sorting to alpha-beta TCR T cells was accomplished in several experiments using an anti-gamma-delta TCR antibody. There were a few donors in whom these clonotypes also led the CD3+CD56-NKG2C+ fraction. HCMV specificity was not established for the expanded NKG2C+ T cell clones.

Source: PBMCs from blood, taken on the day of vaccination. The receptor's source is a man aged 45-65 years who received an inactivated influenza vaccine. The genes are TRBV20-1 and TRBJ2-7; TRBD1 matches at 11 bases. The CDR3 DNA reads as TGCAGTGTCGGGACAGGGGGTTCCTACGAGCAGTACTTC. Amino acid sequence: CSVGTGGSYEQYF.